The clone carrying this T cell receptor beta chain was counted only a few times. Its antigen remains unknown. The data originate from a study of T-cell memory formation after mild COVID-19. The study, taken as a whole, reports: The SARS-CoV-2 specificity of second-wave clones reaching peak at day 37 remained unverified. A balance of CD4 and CD8 characterized clones contracting day 15 to 85, whereas later expanders leaned CD4+.

Germline V gene sequence: CDR1 MGHRA, CDR2 YSYEKL. V lost 4 bases to trimming and J lost 5 bases; unmatched junction nucleotides: 2. The CDR3 covers 12 residues. Using its own MiXCR run on the 5' RACE reads, TCRdb lists one record per CDR3 protein. The table has 150,000 to 200,000 distinct CDR3 sequences, 13% to 15% seen once. The sequence derives from an adult woman who had mild COVID-19 (a few samples of this study predate the infection). Cell type and time point are not known. The sequencing input was PBMCs or a T cell subset sorted from them (not recorded which). The rearrangement links TRBV4-1 to TRBJ2-7, with 7 nucleotides matching TRBD1. CDR3 DNA sequence: TGCGCCAGCAGCCCAGGGGGTCACGAGCAGTACTTC. This sequence encodes CASSPGGHEQYF.